Detailed here is one T cell receptor beta chain. The CDR3 is made up of 15 amino acids. J was trimmed by 7 bases and V by 4 bases; bases with no gene match: 7. The germline V gene has CDR1 MNHEY and CDR2 SVGAGI. The assay was immunoSEQ multiplex PCR, and TCRdb's table has in-frame clones only and misses some. The table includes approximately 150,000 clones, 90% to 95% detected once. The data were obtained in a study of control samples from healthy donors and cancer patients. The sequence was collected from a woman in her 30s in good health. The sample was blood. V and J are TRBV6-5 and TRBJ2-2; 9 bases are shared with TRBD2. The CDR3 DNA follows: TGTGCCAGCAGTTCCCGCGGGAGGGCCCACGGGGAGCTGTTTTTT. Amino acids: CASSSRGRAHGELFF.